Below are 3 T cell receptor beta chains sequenced from a single sample in a study of CD8+CD57+ T cells in acquired aplastic anemia. Those patients picked for sequencing had displayed CD8+CD57+ cell expansion on flow cytometry. Genomic DNA constituted the template upon which TCR beta VDJ and CDR3 profiling was performed. Via MiXCR, TCRdb re-called the reads, giving one row per CDR3 protein. The sample lists hundreds of thousands of distinct CDR3 sequences; approximately 33% were seen once. The sequenced sample was sorted CD4+, CD8+, or CD8+CD57+ T cells (not recorded which) from PBMCs. All receptors derive from a human donor with aplastic anemia.

This clonotype has a count of ten or more. The chain has TRBV2 and TRBJ1-2; D is ambiguous. Trimming removed 9 bases at V and 6 bases at J, with 35 bases between. Germline CDR1 reads SNHLY; CDR2 reads FYNNEI. The CDR3 contains 19 residues. CDR3 DNA: TGTGCCAGGAACCTAGGGCCTAACCGACCTGATCCTCCAGGACATGGCTACACCTTC. This encodes CARNLGPNRPDPPGHGYTF.

This clonotype was detected many times. The chain combines TRBV25-1 with TRBJ1-3, with TRBD1 as a possible D gene (5 bases). The CDR3 loop spans 15 amino acids. The V gene lost 4 bases and the J gene lost 3 bases, with 13 bases spanning the gap. Germline V gene data show CDR1 as MGHDK and CDR2 as SYGVNS. CDR3 in amino acids: CASSGFGAGGNTIYF. The CDR3 DNA reads as TGTGCCAGCAGTGGTTTCGGGGCAGGTGGAAACACCATATATTTT.

This clonotype was seen more than once but under ten times. J is TRBJ1-4 and V is TRBV15; weak D call: TRBD1 (6 bases). Germline V CDR1 and CDR2: LNHNV, YYDKDF (reference sequence). V shed 5 bases and J shed 6 bases, with 10 bases lying between them. The CDR3 contains 13 residues. The CDR3, as DNA: TGTGCCACCAGCTCTGGGGGCGATGAAAAACTGTTTTTT. Its translation is CATSSGGDEKLFF.